This TCR beta chain was identified in a study of pediatric ulcerative colitis. The overall study: Most patients had pancolitis, and two had left-sided colitis.

Clones were sequenced by immunoSEQ multiplex PCR, and TCRdb holds only the in-frame ones, with some missing. This table holds about 36,000 clones, around 78% found once. General observations from the study: No controls had the two rectal clonotypes shared by ulcerative colitis patients.

Before the diagnostic colonoscopy, ulcerative colitis patients were free of immunosuppressive medication. This clone has only one observation. Antigen: not known. This TCR was sampled from a girl aged 10-17 years with moderate ulcerative colitis. The sequencing sample was made of blood.

CDR3 loop: CASLNQQNSYEQYF. The CDR3 region has the DNA TGTGCCAGCCTTAACCAACAGAATTCCTACGAGCAGTACTTC. The chain recombines TRBV18 with TRBJ2-7; D remains unclear. Germline V lookup: CDR1 KGHSH, CDR2 LQKENI. Trimming took off 8 bases at V and 1 base at J, with 15 bases between the two ends. The CDR3 extends over 14 amino acids.